This T cell receptor (beta chain) is drawn from a study of cytomegalovirus exposure and HLA in healthy donors. Overall study: The same platform was used for the 95 to 150 validation repertoires and the 650 to 800 first-cohort repertoires, a later analysis reported. General observations from the study: Some public TCRs appeared in many individuals, while most sequences were rare.

Separate from the roughly 610-subject first cohort, the roughly 120-subject validation cohort was the one that the donors belonged to. The ends were cut back, 11 bases at V and 2 bases at J, with 12 bases in the middle. The CDR3 totals 13 residues. CDR1 is WNHNN, CDR2 SYGVQD, per germline (reference sequence). Sequencing used immunoSEQ multiplex PCR; TCRdb keeps in-frame clones, though not all of them. The sample lists 95,000 to 150,000 clones, about nine tenths occurring once. To note about this clone: The target antigen is unknown.

Sample: PBMCs. This sequence originates from a woman younger than 35 in good health and CMV-seronegative. V usage is TRBV10-1 and J usage is TRBJ1-4, with D unclear. CDR3 residues: CACEARTNEKLFF. The CDR3 DNA reads TGCGCCTGCGAAGCGAGGACTAATGAAAAACTGTTTTTT.